This TCR beta chain appears in the sequencing data of a study of T-cell reconstitution after alpha-beta-depleted transplantation in children. The TCRbeta library was prepared with unique molecular identifiers. Via MiXCR, TCRdb re-called the PCR reads, giving one row per CDR3 protein. The repertoire holds about 610,000 distinct CDR3 sequences, with 8% to 11% as singletons. This clonotype was seen repeatedly, ten times or more. The germline V gene has CDR1 MNHEY and CDR2 SVGAGI. This CDR3 has 14 residues. J lost 5 bases, V lost 2 bases, and 3 bases had no gene match. This sequence originates from a human donor who donated a stem cell graft to a child with acute myeloid leukemia. The starting material was PBMCs from the stem cell graft donor, obtained from the stem cell graft. The V gene is TRBV6-5, the J gene TRBJ2-5, with TRBD2 identical over 9 bases. CDR3 sequence (DNA): TGTGCCAGCAGTTACCTTAGCGGGAGTGAGACCCAGTACTTC. Protein sequence: CASSYLSGSETQYF.